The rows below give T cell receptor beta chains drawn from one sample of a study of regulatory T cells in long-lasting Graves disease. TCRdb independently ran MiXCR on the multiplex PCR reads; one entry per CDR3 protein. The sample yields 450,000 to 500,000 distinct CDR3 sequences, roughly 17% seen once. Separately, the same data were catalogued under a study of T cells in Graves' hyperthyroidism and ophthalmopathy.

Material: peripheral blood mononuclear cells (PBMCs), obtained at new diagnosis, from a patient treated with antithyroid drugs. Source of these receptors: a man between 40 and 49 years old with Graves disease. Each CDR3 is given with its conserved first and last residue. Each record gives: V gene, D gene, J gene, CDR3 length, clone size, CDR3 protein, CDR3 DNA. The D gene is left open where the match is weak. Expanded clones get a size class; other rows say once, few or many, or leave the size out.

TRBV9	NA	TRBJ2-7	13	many	CASSPTGLEEQYF	TGTGCCAGCAGCCCAACCGGGTTGGAGGAGCAGTACTTC
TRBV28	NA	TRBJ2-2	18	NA	CASLPPPAPRRNTGELFF	TGTGCCAGCCTACCACCCCCCGCTCCTAGGAGGAACACCGGGGAGCTGTTTTTT
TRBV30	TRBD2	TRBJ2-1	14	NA	CAWTSGRAGNEQFF	TGTGCCTGGACTAGCGGGAGGGCCGGTAATGAGCAGTTCTTC
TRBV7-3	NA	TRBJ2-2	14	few	CASSLNLASGELFF	TGTGCCAGCAGCTTAAACCTAGCCAGCGGGGAGCTGTTTTTT
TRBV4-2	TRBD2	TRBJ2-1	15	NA	CASSQAPGLANEQFF	TGTGCCAGCAGCCAAGCCCCGGGACTAGCAAATGAGCAGTTCTTC
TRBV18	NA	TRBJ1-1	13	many	CASSHPTNTEAFF	TGTGCCAGCTCCCATCCCACAAACACTGAAGCTTTCTTT
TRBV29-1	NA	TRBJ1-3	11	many	CSVDSGNTIYF	TGCAGCGTTGACTCTGGAAACACCATATATTTT
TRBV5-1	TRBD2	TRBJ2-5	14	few	CASRLGGASETQYF	TGCGCCAGCAGATTGGGAGGGGCATCAGAGACCCAGTACTTC
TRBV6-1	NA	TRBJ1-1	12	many	CASSVAGGQAFF	TGTGCCAGCAGTGTGGCGGGGGGTCAAGCTTTCTTT
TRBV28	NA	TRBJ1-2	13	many	CASSLNPVYGYTF	TGTGCCAGCAGTTTAAATCCAGTCTATGGCTACACCTTC
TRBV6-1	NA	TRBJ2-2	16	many	CASISFSGVNTGELFF	TGTGCCAGCATATCATTTAGCGGAGTTAACACCGGGGAGCTGTTTTTT
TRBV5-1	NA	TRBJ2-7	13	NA	CASNNGPNYEQYF	TGCGCCAGCAACAACGGACCCAACTACGAGCAGTACTTC
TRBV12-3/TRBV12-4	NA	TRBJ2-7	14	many	CASSFGLRGYEQYF	TGTGCCAGCAGTTTTGGGTTGCGGGGTTACGAGCAGTACTTC
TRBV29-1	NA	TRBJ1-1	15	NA	CSVGPRGGMNTEAFF	TGCAGCGTCGGACCCAGGGGTGGCATGAACACTGAAGCTTTCTTT
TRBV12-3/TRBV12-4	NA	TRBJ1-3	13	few	CASLRLSGNTIYF	TGTGCCAGCCTTCGACTCTCTGGAAACACCATATATTTT
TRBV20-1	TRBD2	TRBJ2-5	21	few	CSARGLAGGTFEPPSKETQYF	TGCAGTGCTAGAGGACTAGCGGGAGGAACCTTTGAACCCCCTTCAAAGGAGACCCAGTACTTC
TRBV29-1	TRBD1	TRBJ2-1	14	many	CSVGRTGPYNEQFF	TGCAGCGTTGGGAGGACAGGACCCTACAATGAGCAGTTCTTC
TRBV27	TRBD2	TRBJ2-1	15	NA	CASNPLAGGVDEQFF	TGTGCCAGCAACCCGCTAGCGGGAGGGGTCGATGAGCAGTTCTTC
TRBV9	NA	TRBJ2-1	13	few	CAGSVELLPPQFF	TGTGCCGGCAGCGTAGAGCTGTTGCCCCCCCAGTTCTTC
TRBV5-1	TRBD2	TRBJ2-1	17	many	CASSPGTSGRSRNEQFF	TGCGCCAGCAGCCCTGGGACTAGCGGGAGGTCTAGGAATGAGCAGTTCTTC
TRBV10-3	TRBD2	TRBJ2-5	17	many	CAISEPGLAGEYETQYF	TGTGCCATCAGTGAGCCCGGACTAGCGGGAGAGTATGAGACCCAGTACTTC
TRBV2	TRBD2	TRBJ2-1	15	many	CASSDSGRSLNEQFF	TGTGCCAGCAGTGATAGCGGGAGGTCTCTCAATGAGCAGTTCTTC
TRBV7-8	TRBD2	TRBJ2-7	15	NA	CASSLASGSMGEQYF	TGTGCCAGCAGCTTAGCTAGCGGGAGTATGGGCGAGCAGTACTTC
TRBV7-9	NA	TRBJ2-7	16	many	CASSQTGTRGTYEQYF	TGTGCCAGCAGCCAAACCGGGACAAGGGGGACCTACGAGCAGTACTTC
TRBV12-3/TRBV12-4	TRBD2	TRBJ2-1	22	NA	CASRRGGGALVAGGSSYNGQFF	TGTGCCAGCAGACGGGGGGGGGGGGCTTTGGTAGCGGGAGGAAGCTCCTACAATGGGCAGTTCTTC
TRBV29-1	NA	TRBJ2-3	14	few	CSVDVVGFTDTQYF	TGCAGCGTTGACGTTGTGGGTTTCACAGATACGCAGTATTTT
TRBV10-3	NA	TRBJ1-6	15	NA	CAISLGSEENSPLHF	TGTGCCATCAGCCTAGGGTCTGAGGAGAATTCACCCCTCCACTTT
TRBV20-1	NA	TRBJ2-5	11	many	CSADILETQYF	TGCAGTGCTGACATTTTGGAGACCCAGTACTTC
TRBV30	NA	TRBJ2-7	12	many	CAWSRGWNEQYF	TGTGCCTGGAGCCGCGGATGGAACGAGCAGTACTTC
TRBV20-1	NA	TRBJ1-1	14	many	CSARDPGGAAEAFF	TGCAGTGCTAGAGATCCGGGGGGGGCCGCTGAAGCTTTCTTT
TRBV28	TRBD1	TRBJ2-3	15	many	CASSSTGESTDTQYF	TGTGCCAGCTCCTCAACAGGGGAGAGCACAGATACGCAGTATTTT
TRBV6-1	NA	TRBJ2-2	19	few	CASSEPIRATTRNTGELFF	TGTGCCAGCAGTGAACCCATCCGGGCCACGACCCGGAACACCGGGGAGCTGTTTTTT
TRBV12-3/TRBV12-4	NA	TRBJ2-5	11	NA	CASNRLETQYF	TGTGCCAGCAACCGCCTGGAGACCCAGTACTTC
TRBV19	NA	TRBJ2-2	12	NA	CASNRVGGELFF	TGTGCCAGTAACCGGGTAGGCGGGGAGCTGTTTTTT
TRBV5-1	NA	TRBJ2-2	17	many	CASSSPKGGGNTGELFF	TGCGCCAGCAGCTCCCCCAAGGGGGGCGGAAACACCGGGGAGCTGTTTTTT